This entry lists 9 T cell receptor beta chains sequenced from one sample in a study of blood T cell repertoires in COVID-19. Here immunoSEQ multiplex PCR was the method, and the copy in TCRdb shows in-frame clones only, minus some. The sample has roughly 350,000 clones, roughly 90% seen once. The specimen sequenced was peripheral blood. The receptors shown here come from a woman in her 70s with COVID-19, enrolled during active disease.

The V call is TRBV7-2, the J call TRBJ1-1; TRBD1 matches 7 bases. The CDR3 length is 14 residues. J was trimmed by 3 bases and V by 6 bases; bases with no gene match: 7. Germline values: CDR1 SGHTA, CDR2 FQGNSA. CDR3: CASRLRGLDTEAFF. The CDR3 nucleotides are TGTGCCAGCAGGCTAAGGGGGCTCGACACTGAAGCTTTCTTT.

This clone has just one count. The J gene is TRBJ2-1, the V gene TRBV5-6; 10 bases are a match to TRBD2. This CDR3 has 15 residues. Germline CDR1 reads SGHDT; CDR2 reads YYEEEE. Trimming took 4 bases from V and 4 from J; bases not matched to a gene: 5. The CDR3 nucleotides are TGTGCCAGCAGCCCACTAGCGGGGCATTACAATGAGCAGTTCTTC. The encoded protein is CASSPLAGHYNEQFF. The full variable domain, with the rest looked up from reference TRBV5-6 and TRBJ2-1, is DAGVTQSPTHLIKTRGQQVTLRCSPKSGHDTVSWYQQALGQGPQFIFQYYEEEERQRGNFPDRFSGHQFPNYSSELNVNALLLGDSALYLCASSPLAGHYNEQFFGPGTRLTVL.

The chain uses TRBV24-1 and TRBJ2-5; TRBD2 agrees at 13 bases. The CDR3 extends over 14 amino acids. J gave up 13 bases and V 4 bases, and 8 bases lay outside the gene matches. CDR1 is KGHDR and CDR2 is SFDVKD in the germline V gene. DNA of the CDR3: TGTGCCACCAGTGAGGCGACTAGCGGGGGGCTTCTGTACTTC. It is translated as CATSEATSGGLLYF.

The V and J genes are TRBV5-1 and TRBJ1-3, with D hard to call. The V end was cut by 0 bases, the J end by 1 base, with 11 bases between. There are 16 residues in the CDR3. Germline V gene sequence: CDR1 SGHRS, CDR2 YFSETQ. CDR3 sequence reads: CASSLAGVPSGNTIYF. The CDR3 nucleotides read TGCGCCAGCAGCTTGGCCGGGGTGCCGTCTGGAAACACCATATATTTT.

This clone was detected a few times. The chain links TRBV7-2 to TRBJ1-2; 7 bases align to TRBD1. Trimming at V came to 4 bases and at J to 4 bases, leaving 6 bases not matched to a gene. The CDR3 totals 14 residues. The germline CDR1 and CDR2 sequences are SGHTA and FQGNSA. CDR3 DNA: TGTGCCAGCAGCTCACCCGGACAGGTCTATGGCTACACCTTC. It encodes CASSSPGQVYGYTF.

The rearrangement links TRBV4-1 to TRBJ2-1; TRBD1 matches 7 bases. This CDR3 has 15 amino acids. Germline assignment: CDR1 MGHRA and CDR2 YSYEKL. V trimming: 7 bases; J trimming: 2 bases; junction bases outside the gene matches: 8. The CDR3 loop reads CASTSRTGPYNEQFF. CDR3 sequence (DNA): TGCGCCAGCACCTCTCGGACAGGCCCCTACAATGAGCAGTTCTTC.

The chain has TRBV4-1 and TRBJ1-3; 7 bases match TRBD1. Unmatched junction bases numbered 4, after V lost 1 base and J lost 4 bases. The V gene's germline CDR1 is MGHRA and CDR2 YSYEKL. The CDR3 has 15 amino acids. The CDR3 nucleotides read TGCGCCAGCAGCCAAGCCGGGACAGTCGGAAACACCATATATTTT. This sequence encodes CASSQAGTVGNTIYF.

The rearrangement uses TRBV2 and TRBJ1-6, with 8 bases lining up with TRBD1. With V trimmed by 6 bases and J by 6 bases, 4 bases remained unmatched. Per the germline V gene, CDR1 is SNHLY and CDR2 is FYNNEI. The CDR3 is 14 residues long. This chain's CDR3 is CASRETGGNSPLHF. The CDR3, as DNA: TGTGCCAGCAGGGAAACAGGGGGTAATTCACCCCTCCACTTT.

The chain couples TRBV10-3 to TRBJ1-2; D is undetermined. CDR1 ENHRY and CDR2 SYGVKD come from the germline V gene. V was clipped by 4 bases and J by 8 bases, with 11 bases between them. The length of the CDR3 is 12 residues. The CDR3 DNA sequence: TGTGCCATCAGTGTCTATTCGAACGGCTACACCTTC. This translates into CAISVYSNGYTF.